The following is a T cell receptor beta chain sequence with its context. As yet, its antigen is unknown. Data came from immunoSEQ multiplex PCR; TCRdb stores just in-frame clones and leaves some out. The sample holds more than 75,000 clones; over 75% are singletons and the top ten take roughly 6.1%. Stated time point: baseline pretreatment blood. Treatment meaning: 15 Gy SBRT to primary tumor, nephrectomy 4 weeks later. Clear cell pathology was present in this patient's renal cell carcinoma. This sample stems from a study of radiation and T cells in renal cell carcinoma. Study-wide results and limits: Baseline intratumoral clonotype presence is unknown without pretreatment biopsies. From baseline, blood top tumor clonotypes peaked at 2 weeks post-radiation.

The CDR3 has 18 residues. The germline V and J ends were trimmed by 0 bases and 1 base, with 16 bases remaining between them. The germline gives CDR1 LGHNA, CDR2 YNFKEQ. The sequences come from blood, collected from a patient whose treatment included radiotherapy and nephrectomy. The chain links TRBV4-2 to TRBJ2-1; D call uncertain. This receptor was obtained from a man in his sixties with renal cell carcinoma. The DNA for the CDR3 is TGTGCCAGCAGCCAAGATCCCCGCATAGAGTTTTCCTACAATGAGCAGTTCTTC. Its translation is CASSQDPRIEFSYNEQFF.